This TCR beta chain was sequenced during a study of blood T cell repertoires in COVID-19. On the study more broadly: From the United States, Italy and Spain came samples of acute and convalescent COVID-19. PBMCs, B-cell-depleted T cells, or T cells provided the cDNA or gDNA that made up the material.

The V gene's germline CDR1 is KGHSH and CDR2 LQKENI. V was trimmed by 3 bases and J by 2 bases, leaving 10 bases between them. The CDR3 extends over 14 amino acids. TCRdb's table, derived via immunoSEQ multiplex PCR, lists solely in-frame clones and lacks some. The profile shows around 190,000 clones, roughly four fifths of them singletons. The specimen sequenced was peripheral blood. The sequence came from a middle-aged woman with COVID-19, enrolled during active disease. V usage is TRBV18 and J usage is TRBJ2-5; maybe TRBD2 (6 bases). In nucleotides, the CDR3 is TGTGCCAGCTCACCGCGGACTATACAAGAGACCCAGTACTTC. Translated: CASSPRTIQETQYF.